Below are 18 T cell receptor beta chains sequenced from a single sample in a study of shared clonotypes between healthy human individuals. Measured with immunoSEQ multiplex PCR; TCRdb has only the in-frame clones, and not every one. The sample yields over a million clones, approximately 97% seen once. The material sequenced was naive CD4+ T cells sorted from blood. Subset here: CD45RA+ positively selected. Receptors were obtained from a man under 40 in good health.

The chain recombines TRBV5-1 with TRBJ2-7; D is perhaps TRBD1 (6 bases). Germline V gene lookup returns CDR1 SGHRS and CDR2 YFSETQ. The CDR3 totals 14 residues. V was trimmed by 0 bases and J by 6 bases, leaving 13 bases between them. DNA of the CDR3: TGCGCCAGCAGCTTGGGCGACAGGTCCGGCGAGCAGTACTTC. This codes for CASSLGDRSGEQYF.

The gene calls are TRBV2 and TRBJ1-4; the D gene is possibly TRBD1 (6 bases). V lost 7 bases and J lost 8, with 26 bases in between. This CDR3 contains 17 residues. Germline loops: CDR1 SNHLY, CDR2 FYNNEI. DNA of the CDR3: TGTGCCAGCAACGTTTTTACAGGACAGCCGAGGGGAGAAAAACTGTTTTTT. Its protein is CASNVFTGQPRGEKLFF.

This rearrangement joins TRBV27 to TRBJ2-3; D remains ambiguous. Between the trimmed V and J ends, which lost 2 bases and 8 bases, there was a span of 8 bases. CDR1 and CDR2 from the germline V gene are MNHEY and SMNVEV (reference sequence). CDR3 length: 12 amino acids. The CDR3 coding sequence is TGTGCCAGCAGTTTACCCTTGGGTACGCAGTATTTT. Amino acid sequence: CASSLPLGTQYF.

The chain uses TRBV9 and TRBJ2-1, with 12 bases that match TRBD2. With 4 bases clipped from V and 8 bases from J, the junction kept 10 bases outside the gene matches. CDR1 is SGDLS and CDR2 is YYNGEE in the germline V gene. The CDR3 has 16 amino acids. Here the CDR3 reads CASSLRLAGAKDEQFF. The CDR3 nucleotides read TGTGCCAGCAGCCTACGACTAGCGGGAGCTAAGGATGAGCAGTTCTTC.

The chain combines TRBV25-1 with TRBJ2-3; D perhaps matches TRBD2 (5 bases). Germline loops: CDR1 MGHDK, CDR2 SYGVNS. Trimming removed 6 bases from V and 1 base from J, with 17 bases in between. The CDR3 runs to 16 residues. CDR3 nucleotides: TGTGCCAGCAGGATCTCACGGGGTGGTCGCACAGATACGCAGTATTTT. As protein: CASRISRGGRTDTQYF.

This clone was observed once. The gene calls are TRBV15 and TRBJ2-1, with 10 bases matching TRBD2. V lost 1 base to trimming and J lost 4 bases; unmatched junction nucleotides: 4. Germline assignment: CDR1 LNHNV and CDR2 YYDKDF (reference sequence). The CDR3 extends over 16 amino acids. The chain's CDR3 is CATSRGRTSGYNEQFF. In DNA form, the CDR3 reads TGTGCCACCAGCAGAGGACGGACTAGCGGTTACAATGAGCAGTTCTTC.

The chain has TRBV7-7 and TRBJ2-5; maybe TRBD1 (6 bases). The CDR3 totals 12 residues. Germline CDR1 reads SSHAT; CDR2 reads FNYEAQ (reference sequence). The CDR3 loop is CAVQGIGETQYF. CDR3 DNA: TGTGCTGTCCAGGGGATCGGAGAGACCCAGTACTTC.

V usage is TRBV15 and J usage is TRBJ2-1; 10 bases match TRBD1. The CDR3 totals 17 residues. Germline CDR1 reads LNHNV; CDR2 reads YYDKDF (reference sequence). V lost 0 bases, J lost 5 bases, and 7 bases stayed unmatched. This chain's CDR3 is CATSREWAGTGDNEQFF. CDR3 coding DNA: TGTGCCACCAGCAGAGAATGGGCCGGGACAGGGGACAATGAGCAGTTCTTC.

The CDR3 region has the DNA TGTGCCAGTAGTTCCACAGGTACAACTAATGAAAAACTGTTTTTT. This encodes CASSSTGTTNEKLFF. The chain couples TRBV19 to TRBJ1-4; D perhaps matches TRBD1 (5 bases). The V gene's germline CDR1 is LNHDA and CDR2 SQIVND (reference sequence). With 5 bases removed from V and 0 bases from J, the gap between germline ends came to 10 bases. This CDR3 spans 15 amino acids.

The chain employs TRBV7-9 and TRBJ2-7; TRBD1 might be the D (5 bases). The CDR3 has 16 amino acids. Trimming pared 4 bases from V and 2 bases from J, leaving 18 bases between. Germline CDR1 is SEHNR and CDR2 is FQNEAQ (reference sequence). In DNA, the CDR3 is TGTGCCAGCAGCTCCAGGGCCAGATCCAGGACCTACGAGCAGTACTTC. This encodes CASSSRARSRTYEQYF.

This clone was seen a single time. The chain uses TRBV27 and TRBJ1-1; TRBD1 matches 9 bases. Trimming took 4 bases from V and 9 from J; bases not matched to a gene: 15. Germline-derived CDR1 and CDR2 are MNHEY and SMNVEV (reference sequence). There are 16 residues in the CDR3. The CDR3 sequence: CASSSGQGIGQTKAFF. CDR3 DNA: TGTGCCAGCAGTTCGGGACAGGGAATAGGTCAAACCAAAGCTTTCTTT.

This clone was counted a single time. V gene TRBV27 combines with J gene TRBJ2-1; TRBD2 might be the D (5 bases). V dropped 5 bases and J dropped 5 bases, with 19 bases sitting between them. The CDR3 covers 16 residues. CDR1 MNHEY and CDR2 SMNVEV come from the germline V gene (reference sequence). CDR3 protein: CASSTIGLAINNEQFF. DNA for the CDR3: TGTGCCAGCAGTACTATTGGGCTAGCCATAAACAATGAGCAGTTCTTC.

Comment on this clone: The same CDR3 is also encoded by other DNA sequences in this sample. The CDR3 loop reads CASSPLTGELFF. CDR3 DNA: TGTGCCAGCTCACCACTGACCGGGGAGCTGTTTTTT. The genes are TRBV18 and TRBJ2-2, with D uncertain. V shed 1 base and J shed 5 bases, with 2 bases lying between them. Germline values: CDR1 KGHSH, CDR2 LQKENI. This CDR3 has 12 amino acids. Drawing the rest from reference TRBV18 and TRBJ2-2, the complete variable domain is NAGVMQNPRHLVRRRGQEARLRCSPMKGHSHVYWYRQLPEEGLKFMVYLQKENIIDESGMPKERFSAEFPKEGPSILRIQQVVRGDSAAYFCASSPLTGELFFGEGSRLTVL.

The chain joins TRBV19 to TRBJ2-3, with D perhaps TRBD1 (6 bases). CDR1 and CDR2 from the germline V gene are LNHDA and SQIVND (reference sequence). There are 14 residues in the CDR3. V lost 7 bases and J lost 2, with 13 bases in between. CDR3 DNA sequence: TGTGCCAGTACTCGAGGGGGTCTCACAGATACGCAGTATTTT. Translated, it gives CASTRGGLTDTQYF.

The V gene is TRBV18, the J gene TRBJ1-3, with a possible D match to TRBD1 (5 bases). V was cut by 2 bases and J by 3 bases, with 11 bases left in between. Germline loops: CDR1 KGHSH, CDR2 LQKENI. The CDR3 extends over 15 amino acids. The CDR3 loop is CASSPLGADGNTIYF. The CDR3 nucleotides read TGTGCCAGCTCACCATTAGGGGCAGATGGAAACACCATATATTTT.

This clone was seen more than once but under ten times. The chain uses TRBV5-1 and TRBJ2-1; tentatively, D is TRBD2 (5 bases). Germline V gene sequence: CDR1 SGHRS, CDR2 YFSETQ. The CDR3 is 16 residues long. Trimming cost V 0 bases and J 4 bases, with 14 bases left between them. CDR3 in DNA: TGCGCCAGCAGCTTGGTTGGCGGGTCCGCATACAATGAGCAGTTCTTC. Protein: CASSLVGGSAYNEQFF. The full variable domain, completed using reference TRBV5-1 and TRBJ2-1, is KAGVTQTPRYLIKTRGQQVTLSCSPISGHRSVSWYQQTPGQGLQFLFEYFSETQRNKGNFPGRFSGRQFSNSRSEMNVSTLELGDSALYLCASSLVGGSAYNEQFFGPGTRLTVL.

CDR3 loop: CASRQGQGRDEQYF. CDR3 coding DNA: TGTGCCAGCAGGCAGGGACAGGGGAGGGACGAGCAGTACTTC. The rearrangement uses TRBV27 and TRBJ2-7; 10 bases match TRBD1. The CDR3 covers 14 residues. Trimming cost V 6 bases and J 5 bases; bases outside gene matches: 7. In germline, CDR1 is MNHEY, CDR2 SMNVEV (reference sequence).

The V and J genes are TRBV5-4 and TRBJ2-7; no definite D call. From germline, CDR1 is SGHNT and CDR2 YYREEE (reference sequence). V was trimmed by 4 bases and J by 4 bases, leaving 9 bases between them. There are 12 residues in the CDR3. Here the CDR3 reads CASSTDRYEQYF. For the CDR3, the DNA is TGTGCCAGCAGCACCGACCGATACGAGCAGTACTTC.